This T cell receptor beta chain was sequenced for a study of regulatory T cells in long-lasting Graves disease (dated by TCRdb to the early 2020s). Study-wide context: Antithyroid drugs had been taken for less than 3 months by newly diagnosed Graves' disease patients. Persistent Graves' disease patients were compared with newly diagnosed Graves' disease patients by peripheral blood TCR sequencing and RNA sequencing. The study was registered as a clinical trial and conducted in China. A total of about 35 samples underwent TCR sequencing, from around 13 patients with persistent Graves' disease and 20 patients with newly diagnosed Graves' disease. Study-wide findings and limitations: Preferential use of TRBV28, TRBJ1-2 and TRBJ2-5 was observed in persistent disease, whereas TRBV20-1 and TRBJ2-1 were favored in newly diagnosed disease. Patients with persistent disease shared more public clonotypes (fewer than 3,000) than newly diagnosed patients did (roughly 970). Sequencing and analysis were limited to the TCR beta chain. The study examined only peripheral blood because the primary lesion, thyroid tissue, could not be accessed. Persistent Graves' disease patients showed lower TCR Shannon entropy and fewer highly expanded clones than newly diagnosed patients, suggesting clonal expansion. As a limitation, the authors acknowledged that the small sample size may reduce accuracy.

The intended sense of this specimen's time point label: newly diagnosed GD, antithyroid drugs for less than 3 months. RNA was extracted from PBMCs in TRIzol for both TCR sequencing and RNA sequencing. The diagnosis of Graves' disease was made according to American Thyroid Association guidelines. The patients came from an endocrinology department in Xi'an, China. Each patient gave about 10 milliliters of peripheral blood, collected in an EDTA anticoagulant tube. Ficoll Paque Plus density gradient separation was used to isolate PBMCs, and no additional T cell sorting was done. An Agilent 2100 Bioanalyzer and agarose gel were used to check RNA quality, and a NanoDrop 2000 was used to measure RNA concentration. Trimming at the junction amounts to 1 base on V and 2 bases on J, and the germline ends lie 8 bases apart. The CDR3, cysteine through phenylalanine, is 14 amino acids long. Only the CDR3 DNA is retained, 42 bases long and in frame from the first base. The germline V gene encodes CDR1 LGHDT and CDR2 YNNKEL (reference sequence).

Library preparation used multiplex PCR. Instrument used: Illumina HiSeq 4000. CDR3 regions were amplified by Arm-PCR with iRepertoire HTBI primers to construct TCR beta libraries. Before sequencing, the PCR products underwent gel purification. The study's own analysis went as follows. Gene usage analysis of CDR3 amino acid clonotypes relied on the 55 to 80 TRBV and over 13 TRBJ segments identified across samples. Filtered high-quality paired reads were merged into contigs using COPE and FqMerger. BLAST was used to align contigs to IMGT TRBV, TRBD and TRBJ reference genes, and CDR3 was defined according to IMGT. Any clonotype with a frequency above 0.1% was classified as a highly expanded clone. Shannon entropy served as the measure of repertoire diversity, while the Gini coefficient captured V-J evenness. Clonotypes shared by more than one individual were considered public. TCRdb applied fastp at Q25 and MiXCR to the public reads, then kept only in-frame beta chains. Under each unique CDR3 protein, matching rows form one entry showing the most common genes and DNA. The V and J calls come from TCRdb's annotation, not from the publication. Within this sample are roughly 420,000 distinct CDR3 sequences, with 16% of them counted one time only. Roughly 23% of the sample comes from the top ten.

This clonotype came up many times. Its antigen is unknown. No base-level quality is on record; no much larger clone is a single base apart. This same sample was also part of a study on T cells in Graves' hyperthyroidism and ophthalmopathy. Per that second paper: Graves' hyperthyroidism was defined as stable when no progression to ophthalmopathy occurred over 18 months of follow-up. Hyperthyroidism patients were newly diagnosed, had a disease duration of under 2 months, and were aged 18 to 65 years. The study excluded patients with uncontrolled infections, other autoimmune diseases, pregnancy or lactation. Clinical symptoms, serum thyroxine and TRAb, thyroid ultrasound, and orbital computed tomography formed the basis for the diagnoses. The first round of RT-PCR for the TCR CDR3 was performed with the HTBI primer set and the Qiagen OneStep RT-PCR kit. Most expanded thyroid clonotypes (frequency above 0.001) were also found in blood, which suggests that blood repertoires may mirror thyroid immune responses. A 13 V-J signature model separated ophthalmopathy from stable hyperthyroidism, with 87.88% sensitivity and 81% to 83% specificity in cross-validation and 80%/75% in testing. In validation, progression to ophthalmopathy was predicted by the model with 70.59% sensitivity and 72.22% specificity, a median of 6.5 months before onset. A discovery cohort of around 98 patients, roughly 45 with Graves' ophthalmopathy and roughly 59 with stable Graves' hyperthyroidism, was used to find distinguishing TCR V-J signatures. Prospective prediction of ophthalmopathy was tested in an independent validation cohort of 18 to 20 hyperthyroidism patients and 15 to 17 patients who later progressed to ophthalmopathy. The roughly 91 discovery patients were randomly split 7:3 into training and test sets. In about six Graves' hyperthyroidism patients, the study also compared T-cell repertoires from thyroid tissue with T-cell repertoires from blood. After sampling, hyperthyroidism patients received methimazole starting at 30 mg daily, and ophthalmopathy patients received high-dose intravenous methylprednisolone. Libraries were constructed in a second round of multiplex PCR, after which size selection and purification were carried out. Sequencing of the libraries was done on an Illumina HiSeq2000 using paired-end 100 bp reads. SOAPnuke was used to process the raw data, with reads discarded if the reads contained adapters or uncalled bases, had a mean Phred below 15, or lacked an exact constant-primer or identifier match. COPE v1.2.5 was used to merge the high-quality paired reads, and each unique nucleotide sequence was defined as a clonotype. MiTCR v1.1 was used to align clonotypes to the IMGT TRBV, TRBD and TRBJ reference segments. The analysis was restricted to V-J combinations with a frequency above 0.0001, which together covered roughly 99% of the repertoires. The TCS score was defined as F50 (clonal expansion) divided by E x V (chaos), with BLOSUM62-based TCRdist calculated between CDR3 peptides within each V-J. Welch's t-statistics and random forest reduced fewer than 600 V-J features to fewer than 15, which were used in a naive Bayes classifier (R e1071). Sample size was not statistically predetermined, and blinding of investigators to group allocation was not performed. The paper reports TCR Vbeta CDR3 sequencing of 135 peripheral blood samples: over 40 ophthalmopathy, about 75 hyperthyroidism and around 17 progressor patients.

The sequence derives from a woman under 30 with Graves disease. Donor details come from another sample of the same person, matched by shared clones. Recombination linked TRBV3-1 to TRBJ1-1; TRBD1 could be the D gene, as 6 bases match. The sample consisted of peripheral blood mononuclear cells (PBMCs), taken at new diagnosis, from a patient treated with antithyroid drugs. The CDR3 protein: CASSQAGGNTEAFF. The nucleotide sequence reads as follows: TGTGCCAGCAGCCAAGCGGGGGGCAACACTGAAGCTTTCTTT.